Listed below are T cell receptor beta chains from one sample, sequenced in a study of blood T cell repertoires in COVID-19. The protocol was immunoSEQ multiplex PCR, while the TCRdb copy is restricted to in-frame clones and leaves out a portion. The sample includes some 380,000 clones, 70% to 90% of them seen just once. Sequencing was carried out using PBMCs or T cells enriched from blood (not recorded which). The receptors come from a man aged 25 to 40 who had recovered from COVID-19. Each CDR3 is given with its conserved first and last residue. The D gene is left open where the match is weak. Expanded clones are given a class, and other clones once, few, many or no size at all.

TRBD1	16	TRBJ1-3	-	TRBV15	TGTGCCACCAGAAACAGGGACAGGTTCTCTGGAAACACCATATATTTT	CATRNRDRFSGNTIYF
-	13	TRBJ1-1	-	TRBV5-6	TGTGCCAGCAGCTTTTATTTCAACACTGAAGCTTTCTTT	CASSFYFNTEAFF
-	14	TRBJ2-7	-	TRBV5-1	TGCGCCAGCAGCTTGAGCCGCTCTGCCTACGAGCAGTACTTC	CASSLSRSAYEQYF
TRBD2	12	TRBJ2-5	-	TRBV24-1	TGTGCCACCAGGGGGGGGGACGAGACCCAGTACTTC	CATRGGDETQYF
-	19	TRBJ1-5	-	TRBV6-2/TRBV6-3	TGTGCCAGCAGTACCTCCGACAGGCACGCTTTTTTGAGCAATCAGCCCCAGCATTTT	CASSTSDRHAFLSNQPQHF
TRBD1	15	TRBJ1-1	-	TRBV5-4	TGTGCCAGCAGCCAACGGGACAGGGTGAACACTGAAGCTTTCTTT	CASSQRDRVNTEAFF
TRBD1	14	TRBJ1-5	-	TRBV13	TGTGCCAGCAGCTTAGGACAGGGGGTTCAGCCCCAGCATTTT	CASSLGQGVQPQHF
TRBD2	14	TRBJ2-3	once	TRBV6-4	TGTGCCAGCAGTGTAATAGCGGGGTCAGATACGCAGTATTTT	CASSVIAGSDTQYF
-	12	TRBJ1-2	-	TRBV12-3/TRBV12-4	TGTGCCAGCAGTTTTTCCGGCTATGGCTACACCTTC	CASSFSGYGYTF
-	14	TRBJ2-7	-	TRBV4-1	TGCGCCAGCAGCCCCCGGGACATCGAGTTCGGGCAGTACTTC	CASSPRDIEFGQYF
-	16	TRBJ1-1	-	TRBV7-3	TGTGCCAGCAGCCCCAAACCCAGGGATTTGAACACTGAAGCTTTCTTT	CASSPKPRDLNTEAFF
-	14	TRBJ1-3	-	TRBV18	TGTGCCAGCTCACCGGGGGCCTCTGGAAACACCATATATTTT	CASSPGASGNTIYF
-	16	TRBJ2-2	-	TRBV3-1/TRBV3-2	TGTGCCAGCAGCCCTTCTAGGACAGCGAACACCGGGGAGCTGTTTTTT	CASSPSRTANTGELFF
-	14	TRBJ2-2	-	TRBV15	TGTGCCACCAGCAGAGGGACTGACACCGGGGAGCTGTTTTTT	CATSRGTDTGELFF
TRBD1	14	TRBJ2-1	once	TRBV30	TGTGCCTGGGCCGGACAGGCGGGTTACAATGAGCAGTTCTTC	CAWAGQAGYNEQFF
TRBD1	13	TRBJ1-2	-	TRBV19	TGTGCCAGTCGACAGGGGCTGAACTATGGCTACACCTTC	CASRQGLNYGYTF
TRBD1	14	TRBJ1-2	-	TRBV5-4	TGTGCCAGCAGCTTGAGGGGGCTAGACTATGGCTACACCTTC	CASSLRGLDYGYTF
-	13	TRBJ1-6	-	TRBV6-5	TGTGCCAACGGCAGGGATTTAAATTCACCCCTCCACTTT	CANGRDLNSPLHF
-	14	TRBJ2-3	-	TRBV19	TGTGCCAGTCGACAGGGACTTAGCACAGATACGCAGTATTTT	CASRQGLSTDTQYF
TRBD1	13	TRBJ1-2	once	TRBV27	TGTGCCAGCAGTTTTGGGACAGAGTATGGCTACACCTTC	CASSFGTEYGYTF
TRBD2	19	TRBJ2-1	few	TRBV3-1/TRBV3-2	TGTGCCAGCAGCCAAGATTGGGGAGACGGAGGACTAGCGGCAAATGAGCAGTTCTTC	CASSQDWGDGGLAANEQFF
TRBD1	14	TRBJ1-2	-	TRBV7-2	TGTGCCAGCAGCCGGACCCTGGGACAGGATGGCTACACCTTC	CASSRTLGQDGYTF
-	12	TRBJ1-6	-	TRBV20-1	TGCAGTGCTAGTGGTCCTGGCTCACCCCTCCACTTT	CSASGPGSPLHF
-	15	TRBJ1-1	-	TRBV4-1	TGCGCCAGCAGCCCCCGGGCGGGGATGGGAAGTGAAGCTTTCTTT	CASSPRAGMGSEAFF
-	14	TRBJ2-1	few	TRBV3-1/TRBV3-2	TGTGCCAGCAGCCCGGGTGGCGGGGACAATGAGCAGTTCTTC	CASSPGGGDNEQFF
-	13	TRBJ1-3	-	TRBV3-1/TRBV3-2	TGTGCCAGCAGCCCATCACGGGGAAACACCATATATTTT	CASSPSRGNTIYF
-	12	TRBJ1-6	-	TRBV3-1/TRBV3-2	TGTGCCAGCAGCCTACTGGATTCACCCCTCCACTTT	CASSLLDSPLHF
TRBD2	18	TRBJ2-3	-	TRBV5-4	TGTGCCAGCAGCTTGCCCGGGGTGCGGGGGGTTAGCACAGATACGCAGTATTTT	CASSLPGVRGVSTDTQYF
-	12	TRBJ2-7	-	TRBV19	TGTGCCAGTAGTTATGGAGGGGCCGAGCAGTACTTC	CASSYGGAEQYF
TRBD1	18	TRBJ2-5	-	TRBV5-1	TGCGCCAGCAGCTTGGTGGGACAGGGTTCGAGTCTCGGGAAGACCCAGTACTTC	CASSLVGQGSSLGKTQYF
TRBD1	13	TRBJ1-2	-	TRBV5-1	TGCGCCAGCAGCTCCGGGACAGGGAGCGGCTACACCTTC	CASSSGTGSGYTF
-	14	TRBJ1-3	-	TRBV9	TGTGCCAGCAGCGTAGAGAGCTCTGGAAACACCATATATTTT	CASSVESSGNTIYF
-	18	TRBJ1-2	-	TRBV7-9	TGTGCCAGCAGACCCTTTCAGGGAAGCCTTCTTACTAACTATGGCTACACCTTC	CASRPFQGSLLTNYGYTF
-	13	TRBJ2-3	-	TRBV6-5	TGTGCCAGCAGGCGGGACTCCGGGGCCCCGCCGTATTTT	CASRRDSGAPPYF
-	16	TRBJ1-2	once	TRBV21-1	TGTGCCAGCAGCAAAGATGGGGACAGGAATAACTATGGCTACACCTTC	CASSKDGDRNNYGYTF
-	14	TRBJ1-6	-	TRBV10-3	TGTGCCTCGCGCGGACAGTTTTATAATTCACCCCTCCACTTT	CASRGQFYNSPLHF
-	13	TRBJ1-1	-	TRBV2	TGTGCCAGCAGATGGCAGGAGGGGACTGAAGCTTTCTTT	CASRWQEGTEAFF
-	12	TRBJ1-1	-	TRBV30	TGTGCCTGGACATCGCAGGGGTTTGAAGCTTTCTTT	CAWTSQGFEAFF
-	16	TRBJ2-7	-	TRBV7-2	TGTGCCAGCAGCTTAAGGGAGCAAACCTCCTCCTACGAGCAGTACTTC	CASSLREQTSSYEQYF
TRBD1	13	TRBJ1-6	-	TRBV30	TGTGCCTGGGTCGGGACAGCTAATTCACCCCTCCACTTT	CAWVGTANSPLHF
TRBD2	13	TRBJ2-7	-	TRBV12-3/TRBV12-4	TGTGCCAGCGAAGGAGCGGGGCTCTACGAGCAGTACTTC	CASEGAGLYEQYF
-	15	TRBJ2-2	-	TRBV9	TGTGCCAGCAGCGTAGGGGGGCAGAACACCGGGGAGCTGTTTTTT	CASSVGGQNTGELFF
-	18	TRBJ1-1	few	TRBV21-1	TGTGCCAGCAGCAAAGCGCGGGCATTACCACACCGGAACACTGAAGCTTTCTTT	CASSKARALPHRNTEAFF
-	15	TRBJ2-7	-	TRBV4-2	TGTGCCAGCAGCCAAGACGGCCAGGGTGTTTTCGAGCAGTACTTC	CASSQDGQGVFEQYF